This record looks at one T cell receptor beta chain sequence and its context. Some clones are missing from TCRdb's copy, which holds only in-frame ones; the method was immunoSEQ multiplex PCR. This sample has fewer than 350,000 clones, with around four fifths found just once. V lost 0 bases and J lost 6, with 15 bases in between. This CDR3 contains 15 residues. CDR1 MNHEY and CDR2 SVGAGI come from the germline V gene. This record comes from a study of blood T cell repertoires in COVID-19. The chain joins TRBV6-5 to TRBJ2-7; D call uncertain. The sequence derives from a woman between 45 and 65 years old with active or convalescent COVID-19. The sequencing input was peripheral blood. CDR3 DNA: TGTGCCAGCAGTTACTCGACTTTGGCGGCGTTCGAGCAGTACTTC. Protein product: CASSYSTLAAFEQYF.